This TCR beta chain was captured by sequencing in a study of early T cells in non-severe SARS-CoV-2 infection. TCRdb re-derived calls from the 5' RACE reads in MiXCR, one entry per CDR3 protein. The sample has roughly 51,000 distinct CDR3 sequences, 5.5% to 6.5% seen once. Trimming removed 1 base from V and 0 bases from J; junction bases left unmatched: 9. CDR1 and CDR2 (germline): SQVTM, ANQGSEA. The CDR3 has 19 residues. This clonotype showed up many times. The chain combines TRBV29-1 with TRBJ2-1, with 13 bases that match TRBD2. The starting material was whole blood, obtained at baseline. The sequence came from an adult who was a healthcare worker with PCR-confirmed SARS-CoV-2 infection or an uninfected control (not recorded which). DNA for the CDR3: TGCAGCGTTGAAGGGATTCCGGGACTAGCGGGGAGCTCCTACAATGAGCAGTTCTTC. This sequence encodes CSVEGIPGLAGSSYNEQFF.